This T cell receptor (beta chain) stems from a study of cytomegalovirus exposure and HLA in healthy donors. General study results and limits: There was a cluster of highly shared sequence variants that was likely a sequencing artifact.

A remark on this clone: Its antigen is not known.

Researchers ran the PCR with 60 Vbeta and 13 Jbeta primers. Assay: immunoSEQ multiplex PCR; the TCRdb copy retains only in-frame clones and omits some. The repertoire table contains fewer than 250,000 clones. V shed 8 bases, J shed 4 bases, and the junction held 11 bases outside the gene matches. This CDR3 contains 15 residues. Germline CDR1 is LNHDA and CDR2 is SQIVND (reference sequence). The sequence derives from a woman aged 30 to 39 in good health and CMV-seropositive. The sample consisted of PBMCs. This chain links TRBV19 with TRBJ2-1; 7 nucleotides match TRBD2. CDR3 amino acids: CASSTGTTPYNEQFF. CDR3 coding DNA: TGTGCCAGTTCTACCGGGACTACGCCTTACAATGAGCAGTTCTTC.